A single sample is the source of the 21 T cell receptor beta chains below, sequenced in a study of T cell repertoires in cytomegalovirus infection. TCRdb re-analysed the reads in MiXCR, keeping a single row per CDR3 protein. Of just under 550,000 distinct CDR3 sequences listed, about 25% are singletons. The source material was PBMCs. The receptor source for this set is a human donor in good health (CMV status not recorded). Some clones in this sample may be carry-over from other donors' samples.

The chain is built from TRBV4-3 and TRBJ2-2; 14 bases line up with TRBD2. The junction had 6 bases not matched to a gene; V was cut back by 0 bases and J by 0 bases. The CDR3 totals 20 residues. Germline CDR1 LGHNA, CDR2 YSLEER. The CDR3 loop is CASSQELMTSGRANTGELFF. The DNA of the CDR3 is TGCGCCAGCAGCCAAGAACTCATGACTAGCGGGAGGGCGAACACCGGGGAGCTGTTTTTT.

The rearrangement joins TRBV4-3 to TRBJ2-3; 13 bases are a match to TRBD2. Unmatched junction bases numbered 7, after V lost 0 bases and J lost 4 bases. Per the germline V gene, CDR1 is LGHNA and CDR2 is YSLEER. The CDR3 is 18 amino acids. CDR3 amino acids: CASSQDWTSGSGADTQYF. The CDR3, as DNA: TGCGCCAGCAGCCAAGATTGGACTAGCGGGAGTGGGGCAGATACGCAGTATTTT.

This CDR3 is CAIRTGTGEQETQYF. The CDR3 DNA is TGTGCCATCAGGACGGGGACAGGGGAGCAAGAGACCCAGTACTTC. The chain employs TRBV10-3 and TRBJ2-5; 10 bases are a match to TRBD1. Germline CDR1 reads ENHRY; CDR2 reads SYGVKD. The CDR3 runs 15 residues. Germline trimming cut 6 bases from V and 2 bases from J; bases unmatched to any gene: 6.

In this sample, this clonotype turned up a few times. The rearrangement uses TRBV19 and TRBJ1-5, with TRBD1 as a possible D gene (5 bases). Germline CDR1 LNHDA, CDR2 SQIVND (reference sequence). The V and J ends lost 0 bases and 7 bases respectively, with 10 bases between them. CDR3 length: 14 amino acids. The CDR3 bases are TGTGCCAGTAGTATAGATCAGGGTCGCCAGCCCCAGCATTTT. It specifies CASSIDQGRQPQHF.

The chain recombines TRBV2 with TRBJ2-5, with D possibly being TRBD2 (6 bases). The CDR3 runs 14 residues. CDR1 and CDR2 (germline): SNHLY, FYNNEI. Trimming pared 7 bases from V and 5 bases from J, leaving 17 bases between. The CDR3 spells CASIRRGGSETQYF. In nucleotides, the CDR3 is TGTGCCAGCATCCGCCGTGGGGGGTCGGAGACCCAGTACTTC. Filled out from reference TRBV2 and TRBJ2-5, the complete variable domain reads EPEVTQTPSHQVTQMGQEVILRCVPISNHLYFYWYRQILGQKVEFLVSFYNNEISEKSEIFDDQFSVERPDGSNFTLKIRSTKLEDSAMYFCASIRRGGSETQYFGPGTRLLVL.

The rearrangement joins TRBV6-1 to TRBJ2-7; 12 bases match TRBD2. The germline V gene has CDR1 MNHNS and CDR2 SASEGT. After removal of 2 bases from V and 0 bases from J, the junction contained 2 bases not matched to a gene. The CDR3 is 16 residues long. The CDR3 DNA follows: TGTGCCAGCAGTGAAAGGACTAGCGGGGCCTCCTACGAGCAGTACTTC. Translation gives CASSERTSGASYEQYF.

The chain joins TRBV30 to TRBJ1-4, with a weak D call TRBD1 (5 bases). The germline V gene encodes CDR1 GTSNPN and CDR2 SVGIG (reference sequence). The CDR3 runs to 12 residues. The CDR3 DNA follows: TGTGCACTGGGGGAATATAGAGAAAAACTGTTTTTT. This gives the protein CALGEYREKLFF.

This clonotype was seen a few times. The chain links TRBV28 to TRBJ2-5; 7 positions match TRBD2. CDR1 is MDHEN, CDR2 SYDVKM, per germline. V shed 7 bases, J shed 4 bases, and the junction held 6 bases outside the gene matches. CDR3 size: 13 residues. In DNA form, the CDR3 reads TGTGCCAGCATCCAGGGCGGGAGAGAGACCCAGTACTTC. Its translation is CASIQGGRETQYF.

The V gene is TRBV30, the J gene TRBJ2-5; tentatively, D is TRBD2 (5 bases). CDR1 is GTSNPN, CDR2 SVGIG, per germline (reference sequence). V was trimmed by 6 bases and J by 2 bases, leaving 10 bases between them. CDR3 length: 12 amino acids. CDR3 DNA: TGTGCCTGTGGACTGGTACAAGAGACCCAGTACTTC. This codes for CACGLVQETQYF.

For this clonotype: A read error may explain this, as a much larger clone is one base away. The DNA for the CDR3 is TGTGCCAGCAGCTCCAGGAAAGGGAGAGGAAACACCATATATTTT. It is translated as CASSSRKGRGNTIYF. The chain employs TRBV7-6 and TRBJ1-3; D is undetermined. The V end lost 4 bases, the J end lost 4 bases, and 14 bases lay between the germline ends. The CDR3 spans 15 residues. Looked up from germline, CDR1 is SGHVS and CDR2 is FNYEAQ.

At least ten counts were recorded for this clonotype. The chain carries TRBV20-1 and TRBJ1-3; no clear D. Germline V gene data show CDR1 as DFQATT and CDR2 as SNEGSKA (reference sequence). The CDR3 has 14 amino acids. Trimming pared 1 base from V and 4 bases from J, leaving 11 bases between. Here the CDR3 DNA reads TGCAGTGCTAGAGGGTTCTCGGGCGGAAACACCATATATTTT. Its translation: CSARGFSGGNTIYF.

A few counts support this clonotype. The DNA for the CDR3 is TGTGCCAGTAGTATAGGAACAGCGCCGATCTACGAGCAGTACGTC. Its protein product is CASSIGTAPIYEQYV. The chain joins TRBV19 to TRBJ2-7; D remains ambiguous. Germline values: CDR1 LNHDA, CDR2 SQIVND (reference sequence). The V end lost 1 base, the J end lost 3 bases, and 13 bases lay between the germline ends. This CDR3 has 15 amino acids.

This clonotype was found many times. The chain is built from TRBV28 and TRBJ2-2; TRBD2 aligns across 8 bases. The CDR3 has 16 amino acids. Trimming took 6 bases from V and 2 from J; bases not matched to a gene: 8. Germline CDR1 and CDR2: MDHEN and SYDVKM. The CDR3 here is CASSYSGRGNTGELFF. The DNA of the CDR3 is TGTGCCAGCAGCTATTCCGGGAGGGGCAACACCGGGGAGCTGTTTTTT.

V is TRBV2 and J is TRBJ1-4; 9 nucleotides agree with TRBD1. The CDR3 has 13 residues. V was clipped by 7 bases and J by 8 bases; unmatched bases: 5. Germline V lookup: CDR1 SNHLY, CDR2 FYNNEI. The CDR3, as DNA: TGTGCCAGCAACCGGGACAGGGACGAAAAACTGTTTTTT. It yields the protein CASNRDRDEKLFF.

A few counts support this clonotype. The chain joins TRBV5-6 to TRBJ1-1, with 7 bases identical to TRBD1. Germline V gene lookup returns CDR1 SGHDT and CDR2 YYEEEE. CDR3 length: 17 residues. The V gene end was trimmed by 4 bases and the J gene end by 3 bases; junction bases not matched to a gene: 15. In DNA form, the CDR3 reads TGTGCCAGCAGCGTGATAGTCCCACAGGGGAAAGACACTGAAGCTTTCTTT. Translated, it gives CASSVIVPQGKDTEAFF. The full variable domain, completed using reference TRBV5-6 and TRBJ1-1, is DAGVTQSPTHLIKTRGQQVTLRCSPKSGHDTVSWYQQALGQGPQFIFQYYEEEERQRGNFPDRFSGHQFPNYSSELNVNALLLGDSALYLCASSVIVPQGKDTEAFFGQGTRLTVV.

This clonotype was counted many times. J is TRBJ2-1 and V is TRBV7-2; the match to TRBD2 covers 8 bases. With 2 bases clipped from V and 3 bases from J, the junction kept 6 bases outside the gene matches. Germline CDR1 SGHTA, CDR2 FQGNSA. The CDR3 covers 16 residues. The CDR3 spells CASSLSSGLHYNEQFF. The CDR3 DNA sequence: TGTGCCAGCAGCTTATCTAGCGGGCTCCACTACAATGAGCAGTTCTTC.

This chain connects TRBV24-1 to TRBJ2-1, with D tentatively TRBD1 or TRBD2 (5 bases each). This CDR3 is built from 18 residues. Germline CDR1 is KGHDR and CDR2 is SFDVKD. V lost 5 bases and J 10 bases, leaving 29 bases between the germline ends. CDR3 amino acids: CATSAPPPGTVGRVEQFF. CDR3 DNA: TGTGCCACCAGTGCCCCCCCCCCCGGGACCGTTGGGCGGGTCGAGCAGTTCTTC.

This rearrangement joins TRBV12-5 to TRBJ1-1; D might be TRBD1 (5 bases). The CDR3 is made up of 15 amino acids. CDR1 is LGHNT and CDR2 is FRNRAP in the germline V gene. The germline V and J ends were trimmed by 4 bases and 7 bases, with 19 bases remaining between them. The CDR3 coding sequence is TGTGCTAGTGGTTGGACGGGACGGCTGAAGGGTGAAGCTTTCTTT. This sequence encodes CASGWTGRLKGEAFF.

This clonotype was counted between two and nine times. The rearrangement uses TRBV12-3 or TRBV12-4 and TRBJ2-2, with D possibly matching TRBD1 (5 bases). The CDR3 has 15 amino acids. Trimming left V 1 base short and J 5 bases short, with 11 bases between. The CDR3 nucleotides read TGTGCCAGCAGTTTAGTCTCGACAGTGACCGGGGAGCTGTTTTTT. Translated, it gives CASSLVSTVTGELFF.

There are a few counts of this clonotype. J is TRBJ1-1 and V is TRBV19; D remains unclear. With 7 bases removed from V and 3 bases from J, the gap between germline ends came to 15 bases. The CDR3 extends over 14 amino acids. The germline CDR1 and CDR2 sequences are LNHDA and SQIVND (reference sequence). CDR3 loop: CASTRVPRDTEAFF. CDR3 in DNA: TGTGCCAGTACTCGAGTCCCGAGAGACACTGAAGCTTTCTTT.

The gene calls are TRBV12-3 or TRBV12-4 and TRBJ1-6, with 7 bases lining up with TRBD1. With V trimmed by 6 bases and J by 13 bases, 6 bases remained unmatched. There are 12 residues in the CDR3. The CDR3 loop is CASSRDRDPLHF. CDR3 DNA sequence: TGTGCCAGCAGCCGAGACAGGGACCCCCTCCACTTT.